This T cell receptor (beta chain) was sequenced for a study of T cell changes during pregnancy in multiple sclerosis. The protocol was immunoSEQ multiplex PCR, while the TCRdb copy is restricted to in-frame clones and leaves out a portion. The sample records roughly 75,000 clones, 93% being singletons. The J segment lost 6 bases and the V segment lost 1 base, leaving 9 bases of the junction unmatched. CDR3 length: 16 amino acids. CDR1 and CDR2 (germline): SGHAT, FQNNGV. The gene calls are TRBV11-2 and TRBJ2-7; TRBD2 matches at 10 bases. This clonotype originated in a female donor in good health, enrolled as a control in a pregnancy study. Sequenced material: peripheral blood, taken after pregnancy. The CDR3 is CASSLAYSSGGSEQYF. CDR3 nucleotide sequence: TGTGCCAGCAGCTTAGCGTACTCTAGCGGGGGCTCCGAGCAGTACTTC.